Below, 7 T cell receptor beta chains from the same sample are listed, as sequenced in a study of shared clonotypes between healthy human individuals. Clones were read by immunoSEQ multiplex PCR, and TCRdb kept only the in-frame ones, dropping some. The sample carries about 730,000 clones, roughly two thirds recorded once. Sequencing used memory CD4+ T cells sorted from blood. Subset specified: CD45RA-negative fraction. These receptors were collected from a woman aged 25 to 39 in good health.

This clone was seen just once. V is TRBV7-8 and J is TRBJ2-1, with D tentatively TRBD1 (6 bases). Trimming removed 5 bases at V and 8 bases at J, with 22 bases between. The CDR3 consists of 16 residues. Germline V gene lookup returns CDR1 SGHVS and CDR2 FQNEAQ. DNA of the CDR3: TGTGCCAGCAGCCCACCCCCGACAGGAGTATTGTATGAGCAGTTCTTC. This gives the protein CASSPPPTGVLYEQFF.

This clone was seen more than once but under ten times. The CDR3 is CASSLTDGGQPQHF. CDR3 DNA sequence: TGTGCCAGCAGCTTAACTGACGGCGGACAGCCCCAGCATTTT. The rearrangement links TRBV7-2 to TRBJ1-5; D uncertain. CDR1 is SGHTA, CDR2 FQGNSA, per germline. Trimming took 2 bases from V and 7 from J, leaving 12 bases between them. This CDR3 comprises 14 residues.

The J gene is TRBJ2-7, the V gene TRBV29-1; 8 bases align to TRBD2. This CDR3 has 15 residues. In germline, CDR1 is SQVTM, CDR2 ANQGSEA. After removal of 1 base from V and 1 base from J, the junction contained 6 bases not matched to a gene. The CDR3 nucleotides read TGCAGCGTTGAAGGACCGGGACTAGGTTCCTACGAGCAGTACTTC. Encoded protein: CSVEGPGLGSYEQYF.

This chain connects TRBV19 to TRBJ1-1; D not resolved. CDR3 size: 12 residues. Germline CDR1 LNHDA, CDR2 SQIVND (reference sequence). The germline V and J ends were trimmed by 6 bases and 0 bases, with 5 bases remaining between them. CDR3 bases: TGTGCCAGTAGCCGTATGAACACTGAAGCTTTCTTT. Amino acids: CASSRMNTEAFF.

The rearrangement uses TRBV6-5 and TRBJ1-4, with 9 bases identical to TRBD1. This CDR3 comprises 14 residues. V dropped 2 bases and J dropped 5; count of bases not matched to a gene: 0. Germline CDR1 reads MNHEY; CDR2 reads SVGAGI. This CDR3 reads CASSYGTGNEKLFF. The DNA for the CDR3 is TGTGCCAGCAGTTACGGGACAGGGAATGAAAAACTGTTTTTT.

CDR3 sequence reads: CASLSGRRRNEQFF. As DNA, the CDR3 is TGTGCCAGCCTTAGCGGGAGACGGCGGAATGAGCAGTTCTTC. The rearrangement links TRBV6-6 to TRBJ2-1; 9 bases match TRBD2. Unmatched junction bases numbered 9, after V lost 8 bases and J lost 7 bases. CDR3 length equals 14 residues. In germline, CDR1 is MNHNY, CDR2 SVGAGI (reference sequence).

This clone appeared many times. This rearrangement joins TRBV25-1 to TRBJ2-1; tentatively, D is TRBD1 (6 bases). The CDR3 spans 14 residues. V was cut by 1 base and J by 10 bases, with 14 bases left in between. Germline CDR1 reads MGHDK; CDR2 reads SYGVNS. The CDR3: CASSESGAGREQFF. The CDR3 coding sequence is TGTGCCAGCAGTGAATCAGGGGCAGGCCGAGAGCAGTTCTTC.